Reported below is one T cell receptor beta chain. Original methodology: It was from reference gene primer amplification that nucleated cell counts were estimated. TCRdb's copy holds only in-frame clones and misses some; the assay was immunoSEQ multiplex PCR. V and J calls and clone size are those listed in that table; D and trimming were worked out from the DNA. The sample consists of under 80,000 clones, roughly 86% of them appearing once. The data belong to a study of blood T cell repertoires in COVID-19. As for the study in general: PBMCs, B-cell-depleted T cells, or T cells provided the cDNA or gDNA that made up the material.

Germline V gene sequence: CDR1 MNHNS, CDR2 SASEGT. This CDR3 is built from 15 residues. V dropped 3 bases and J dropped 8; count of bases not matched to a gene: 9. This chain uses TRBV6-1 with TRBJ1-4; 7 bases are a match to TRBD1. Sequenced input: peripheral blood. The TCR was taken from a man aged 55 to 70 with acute or convalescent COVID-19. The DNA for the CDR3 is TGTGCCAGCAGTGAGGCGACAGGGTTAATGGAAAAACTGTTTTTT. Translating gives CASSEATGLMEKLFF.